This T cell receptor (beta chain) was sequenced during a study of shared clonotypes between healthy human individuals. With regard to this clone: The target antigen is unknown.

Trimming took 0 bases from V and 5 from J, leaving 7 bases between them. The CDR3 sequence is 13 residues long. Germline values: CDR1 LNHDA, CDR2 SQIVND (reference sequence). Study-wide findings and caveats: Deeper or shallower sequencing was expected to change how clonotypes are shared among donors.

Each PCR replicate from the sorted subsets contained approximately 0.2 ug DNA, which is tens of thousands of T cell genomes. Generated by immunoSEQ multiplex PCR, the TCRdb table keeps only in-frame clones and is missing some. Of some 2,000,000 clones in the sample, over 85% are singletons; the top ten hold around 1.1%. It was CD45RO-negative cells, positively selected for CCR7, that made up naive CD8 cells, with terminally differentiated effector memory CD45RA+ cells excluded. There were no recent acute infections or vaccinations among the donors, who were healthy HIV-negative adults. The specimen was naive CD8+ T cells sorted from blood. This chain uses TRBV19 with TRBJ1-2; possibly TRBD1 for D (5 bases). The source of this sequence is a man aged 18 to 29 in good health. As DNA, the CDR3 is TGTGCCAGTAGTATAGACAGGGAGTATGGCTACACCTTC. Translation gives CASSIDREYGYTF.